The sample holds a few counts of the clone carrying this T cell receptor (beta chain). Germline-derived CDR1 and CDR2 are KGHSH and LQKENI. Trimming at V came to 5 bases and at J to 6 bases, leaving 5 bases not matched to a gene. CDR3 length equals 15 residues. The sample comes from a study of blood T cell repertoires in COVID-19. Repertoires were generated with immunoSEQ multiplex PCR, while TCRdb's copy carries only in-frame clones and drops some. This sample has 50,000 to 65,000 clones, with roughly two thirds found just once. The TCR was taken from a woman in her seventies with COVID-19, enrolled during active disease. The chain has TRBV18 and TRBJ1-6; TRBD1 matches at 9 bases. Sequenced sample: peripheral blood. The CDR3: CASSIDRGVNSPLHF. The DNA of the CDR3 is TGTGCCAGCTCAATTGACAGGGGGGTTAATTCACCCCTCCACTTT.